A selection of T cell receptor beta chains follows, all from one sample in a study of cytomegalovirus exposure and HLA in healthy donors. This table comes from immunoSEQ multiplex PCR, and its TCRdb copy is limited to in-frame clones, with some not included. The sample lists some 150,000 clones; around 80% were seen once. Input material: PBMCs. The receptors originated from a man younger than 35 in good health and CMV-seropositive. Each CDR3 is given with its conserved first and last residue. D genes are given only for firm matches. Part of the rows lack a size; the others show once, few, many or a class for expanded clones.

length,J,V,size,D,CDR3,DNA
15,TRBJ2-3,TRBV12-5,NA,TRBD2,CASGSSGGLTDTQYF,TGTGCTAGTGGTTCGTCGGGGGGTCTCACAGATACGCAGTATTTT
14,TRBJ1-4,TRBV7-9,NA,TRBD1,CASSQGATNEKLFF,TGTGCCAGCAGCCAGGGGGCAACTAATGAAAAACTGTTTTTT
13,TRBJ2-7,TRBV28,NA,NA,CASSLQDSYEQYF,TGTGCCAGCAGTTTGCAGGACTCCTACGAGCAGTACTTC
14,TRBJ2-1,TRBV10-1,NA,TRBD1,CVSSDGTGMNEQFF,TGCGTCAGCAGTGACGGGACAGGGATGAATGAGCAGTTCTTC
17,TRBJ2-5,TRBV12-5,NA,TRBD2,CASGLSSLAGAEETQYF,TGTGCTAGTGGTTTGTCTTCACTAGCGGGAGCCGAAGAGACCCAGTACTTC
14,TRBJ1-4,TRBV5-6,NA,NA,CASSLARKGEKLFF,TGTGCCAGCAGCTTGGCCAGGAAAGGAGAAAAACTGTTTTTT
14,TRBJ1-1,TRBV6-5,NA,TRBD1,CASRTGVGNTEAFF,TGTGCCAGCAGGACAGGGGTGGGGAACACTGAAGCTTTCTTT
18,TRBJ2-1,TRBV5-1,NA,TRBD1,CASSLVGGQGTRGDEQFF,TGCGCCAGCAGCTTGGTTGGGGGACAGGGTACCCGGGGTGATGAGCAGTTCTTC
17,TRBJ2-6,TRBV5-6,NA,TRBD1,CASSLALGQGLANVLTF,TGTGCCAGCAGCTTGGCTTTGGGACAGGGTTTGGCCAACGTCCTGACTTTC
14,TRBJ2-7,TRBV28,NA,TRBD2,CASIGGTSGNEQYF,TGTGCCAGCATAGGTGGGACTAGCGGGAACGAGCAGTACTTC
15,TRBJ2-7,TRBV5-1,NA,TRBD2,CASSLTSSGTYEQYF,TGCGCCAGCAGCTTGACGTCTAGCGGGACCTACGAGCAGTACTTC
15,TRBJ2-1,TRBV19,NA,TRBD2,CASSMGLADYNEQFF,TGTGCCAGTAGTATGGGACTAGCGGACTACAATGAGCAGTTCTTC
11,TRBJ2-7,TRBV29-1,NA,NA,CSVERSYEQYF,TGCAGCGTTGAACGTTCCTACGAGCAGTACTTC
16,TRBJ2-2,TRBV11-2,NA,TRBD2,CASSLDGLAATGELFF,TGTGCCAGCAGCTTAGATGGACTAGCGGCAACCGGGGAGCTGTTTTTT
14,TRBJ1-2,TRBV6-5,once,NA,CASSSPSGDYGYTF,TGTGCCAGCAGTTCCCCCTCGGGGGACTATGGCTACACCTTC
16,TRBJ1-4,TRBV2,NA,TRBD1,CASSAQGDRQWEKLFF,TGTGCCAGCAGTGCCCAAGGGGACAGGCAATGGGAAAAACTGTTTTTT
14,TRBJ2-7,TRBV27,NA,TRBD1,CASSFDRGAYEQYF,TGTGCCAGCAGCTTCGACAGGGGAGCATACGAGCAGTACTTC
12,TRBJ1-1,TRBV28,NA,TRBD1,CASSRDRGGAFF,TGTGCCAGCAGTCGGGACAGGGGTGGAGCTTTCTTT
13,TRBJ2-1,TRBV2,NA,NA,CASSDTNGNEQFF,TGTGCCAGCAGTGATACCAACGGCAATGAGCAGTTCTTC
16,TRBJ2-4,TRBV5-1,NA,NA,CASSLGGSGAKNIQYF,TGCGCCAGCAGCTTGGGGGGAAGCGGAGCCAAAAACATTCAGTACTTC
15,TRBJ2-7,TRBV6-1,NA,NA,CASSEISRPNYEQYF,TGTGCCAGCAGTGAAATATCCAGGCCCAACTACGAGCAGTACTTC
14,TRBJ2-7,TRBV29-1,few,TRBD2,CSAKAGIRSYEQYF,TGCAGCGCCAAAGCGGGGATAAGGTCCTACGAGCAGTACTTC